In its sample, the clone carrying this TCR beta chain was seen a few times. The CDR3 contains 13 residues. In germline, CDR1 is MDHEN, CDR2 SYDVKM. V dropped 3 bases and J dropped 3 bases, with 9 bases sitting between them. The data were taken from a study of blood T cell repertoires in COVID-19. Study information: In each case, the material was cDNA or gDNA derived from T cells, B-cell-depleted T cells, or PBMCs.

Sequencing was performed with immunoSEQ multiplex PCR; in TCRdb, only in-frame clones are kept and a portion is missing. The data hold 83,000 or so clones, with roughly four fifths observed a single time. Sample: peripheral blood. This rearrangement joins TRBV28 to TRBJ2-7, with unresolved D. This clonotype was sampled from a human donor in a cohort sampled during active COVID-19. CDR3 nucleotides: TGTGCCAGCAGTTTGCCCGGTGGCTACGAGCAGTACTTC. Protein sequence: CASSLPGGYEQYF.